These 11 T cell receptor beta chains share one sample of origin, sequenced in a study of blood T cell repertoires in COVID-19. Method: immunoSEQ multiplex PCR; TCRdb's copy keeps in-frame clones and lacks some. The repertoire holds approximately 320,000 clones, with about 87% as singletons. The sequenced sample consisted of PBMCs or T cells enriched from blood (not recorded which). These receptors all stem from a woman between 18 and 29 years old who had recovered from COVID-19.

The chain carries TRBV5-6 and TRBJ2-7; 8 bases agree with TRBD2. V trimming: 2 bases; J trimming: 4 bases; junction bases outside the gene matches: 8. CDR3 length: 15 amino acids. Per germline, CDR1 SGHDT and CDR2 YYEEEE. DNA of the CDR3: TGTGCCAGCAGCTTCTTTGAGGCGGGGGGATACGAGCAGTACTTC. Protein product: CASSFFEAGGYEQYF.

This chain joins TRBV13 and TRBJ1-1, with D maybe TRBD1 (5 bases). The V gene's germline CDR1 is PRHDT and CDR2 FYEKMQ (reference sequence). This CDR3 contains 13 residues. Trimming pared 5 bases from V and 7 bases from J, leaving 14 bases between. The CDR3 spells CASSPGLSLEAFF. The CDR3 nucleotides read TGTGCCAGCAGCCCGGGACTGTCGCTTGAAGCTTTCTTT.

The V call is TRBV6-4, the J call TRBJ2-7, with D possibly matching TRBD2 (5 bases). Trimming left V 7 bases short and J 2 bases short, with 18 bases between. Germline V gene sequence: CDR1 MRHNA, CDR2 SNTAGT. The CDR3 has 15 residues. CDR3 DNA: TGTGCCAGCAACCACAGAGCGGACCCTGCCTACGAGCAGTACTTC. Its translation is CASNHRADPAYEQYF.

This sequence joins TRBV19 and TRBJ2-1; 11 positions agree with TRBD2. Germline values: CDR1 LNHDA, CDR2 SQIVND (reference sequence). With 5 bases clipped from V and 1 base from J, the junction kept 4 bases outside the gene matches. The CDR3 has 16 amino acids. As DNA, the CDR3 is TGTGCCAGTAGTGTTCTAGCGGGGGGATCCTACAATGAGCAGTTCTTC. Its protein product is CASSVLAGGSYNEQFF.

The rearrangement links TRBV5-4 to TRBJ1-1, with 7 bases fitting TRBD1. CDR3 length: 15 residues. The V segment lost 0 bases and the J segment 4 bases; nucleotides outside the gene matches: 6. The V gene's germline CDR1 is SGHNT and CDR2 YYREEE (reference sequence). Here the CDR3 reads CASSLEGGRGTEAFF. The CDR3 DNA follows: TGTGCCAGCAGCTTGGAAGGGGGCCGAGGCACTGAAGCTTTCTTT. The full variable domain, rest sourced from reference TRBV5-4 and TRBJ1-1, is ETGVTQSPTHLIKTRGQQVTLRCSSQSGHNTVSWYQQALGQGPQFIFQYYREEENGRGNFPPRFSGLQFPNYSSELNVNALELDDSALYLCASSLEGGRGTEAFFGQGTRLTVV.

This clone was observed a few times. CDR3 nucleotide sequence: TGTGCCAGCAGCTTAGGGGCCCCCGAGCAGTACTTC. The encoded protein is CASSLGAPEQYF. The chain employs TRBV11-2 and TRBJ2-7, with no clear D. The germline gives CDR1 SGHAT, CDR2 FQNNGV. The V gene lost 1 base and the J gene lost 6 bases, with 7 bases spanning the gap. CDR3 length: 12 amino acids.

This chain joins TRBV9 and TRBJ2-7; 10 positions match TRBD2. The germline gives CDR1 SGDLS, CDR2 YYNGEE. The V segment lost 3 bases and the J segment 6 bases; nucleotides outside the gene matches: 6. CDR3 length: 14 amino acids. The CDR3 region has the DNA TGTGCCAGCAGCGGAAGCGGGGGGGCGGGCGAGCAGTACTTC. It specifies CASSGSGGAGEQYF.

The V gene is TRBV6-2 or TRBV6-3, the J gene TRBJ2-6; the match to TRBD1 covers 10 bases. In germline, CDR1 is MNHEY, CDR2 SVGEGT. This CDR3 is 18 amino acids long. Trimming removed 0 bases from V and 2 bases from J; junction bases left unmatched: 4. The CDR3: CASSYSADRGPGANVLTF. In DNA, the CDR3 is TGTGCCAGCAGTTACTCAGCAGACAGGGGGCCTGGGGCCAACGTCCTGACTTTC.

This rearrangement joins TRBV19 to TRBJ2-3, with 8 bases matching TRBD1. This CDR3 spans 16 amino acids. V shed 6 bases, J shed 2 bases, and the junction held 10 bases outside the gene matches. The germline V gene has CDR1 LNHDA and CDR2 SQIVND (reference sequence). The CDR3 coding sequence is TGTGCCAGTAGCTCACTCCGGGACAGGAACACAGATACGCAGTATTTT. Translation gives CASSSLRDRNTDTQYF.

This chain uses TRBV27 with TRBJ2-3, with D possibly matching TRBD2 (6 bases). V shed 4 bases and J shed 0 bases, with 17 bases lying between them. This CDR3 is built from 17 residues. Germline CDR1 and CDR2: MNHEY and SMNVEV (reference sequence). The CDR3 coding sequence is TGTGCCAGCAGTTCCTATAGCGGAAGATCTAGCACAGATACGCAGTATTTT. Amino acid sequence: CASSSYSGRSSTDTQYF.

The V gene is TRBV3-1 (or the pseudogene TRBV3-2), the J gene TRBJ2-7; 10 bases match TRBD2. V gave up 0 bases and J gave up 2 bases; unmatched junction bases: 4. The CDR3 has 16 residues. CDR1 is LGHDT, CDR2 YNNKEL, per germline (reference sequence). CDR3 residues: CASSQDYGLAAYEQYF. CDR3 DNA sequence: TGTGCCAGCAGCCAAGATTACGGACTAGCGGCCTACGAGCAGTACTTC.